This TCR beta chain appears in the sequencing data of a study of shared clonotypes between healthy human individuals. Regarding the study as a whole: Several donors held about 5% of naive CD4 clonotypes in common. Non-shared clonotypes showed lower generation probabilities than clonotypes common to all four donors. Tissue TCR repertoires likely differ from these blood-only repertoires.

As for this clone: The target antigen is unknown.

Original analysis: As immunoSEQ supplied junction-only sequences (without quality scores), filtering differed. Some clones are missing from TCRdb's copy, which holds only in-frame ones; the method was immunoSEQ multiplex PCR. V and J calls and clone size are given by that table; D and trimming were obtained from the DNA. The table lists 100,000 or so clones, about 63% of them singletons. The V end lost 0 bases, the J end lost 0 bases, and 10 bases lay between the germline ends. The V gene's germline CDR1 is SGHVS and CDR2 FNYEAQ. The CDR3 loop spans 16 amino acids. The chain recombines TRBV7-6 with TRBJ2-3; D is undetermined. Specimen: memory CD8+ T cells sorted from blood. Noted subset: CD45RO+ cells pooled with CCR7-negative TemRA cells. This sequence was found in a woman in her thirties in good health. CDR3 nucleotides: TGTGCCAGCAGCTTAGCGTTAGGCCCTAGCACAGATACGCAGTATTTT. This gives the protein CASSLALGPSTDTQYF.